This T cell receptor beta chain stems from a study of shared clonotypes between healthy human individuals. In the case of this clone: As yet, its antigen is unknown.

Findings of the study overall: An anticipated effect of sequencing depth on clonotype sharing among donors was recognized.

Germline V gene data show CDR1 as LNHDA and CDR2 as SQIVND (reference sequence). V dropped 10 bases and J dropped 5 bases, with 17 bases sitting between them. This CDR3 spans 13 amino acids. Sequenced by immunoSEQ multiplex PCR; TCRdb stores in-frame clones only, minus some. The top ten hold about an eighth of the sample, which has about half a million clones, 60% to 85% seen once. The V and J genes are TRBV19 and TRBJ1-2; possible D gene TRBD1, 5 bases. The sample taken for sequencing was PBMCs. The clonotype was recovered from a woman between 35 and 50 years old in good health. Some clones in this sample may be carry-over from other donors' samples. CDR3 in DNA: TGTGCCACTACCGGGAAGACAGTGTATGGCTACACCTTC. Translating gives CATTGKTVYGYTF.